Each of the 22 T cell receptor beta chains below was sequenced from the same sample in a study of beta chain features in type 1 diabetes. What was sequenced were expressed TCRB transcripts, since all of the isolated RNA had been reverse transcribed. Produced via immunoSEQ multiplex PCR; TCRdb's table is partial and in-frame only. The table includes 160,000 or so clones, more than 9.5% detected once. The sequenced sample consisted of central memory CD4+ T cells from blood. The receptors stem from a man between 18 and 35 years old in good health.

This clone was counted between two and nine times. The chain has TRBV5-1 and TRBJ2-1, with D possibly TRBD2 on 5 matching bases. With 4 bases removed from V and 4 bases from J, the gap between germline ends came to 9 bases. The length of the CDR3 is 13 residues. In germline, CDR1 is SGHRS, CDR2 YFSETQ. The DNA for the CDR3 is TGCGCCAGCAGCGGAGGAGGTTACAATGAGCAGTTCTTC. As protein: CASSGGGYNEQFF.

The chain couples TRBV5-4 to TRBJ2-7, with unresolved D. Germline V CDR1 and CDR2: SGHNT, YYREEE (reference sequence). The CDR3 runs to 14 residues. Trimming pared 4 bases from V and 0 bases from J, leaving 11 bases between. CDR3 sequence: CASSPDPISYEQYF. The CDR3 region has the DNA TGTGCCAGCAGCCCGGACCCGATCTCCTACGAGCAGTACTTC.

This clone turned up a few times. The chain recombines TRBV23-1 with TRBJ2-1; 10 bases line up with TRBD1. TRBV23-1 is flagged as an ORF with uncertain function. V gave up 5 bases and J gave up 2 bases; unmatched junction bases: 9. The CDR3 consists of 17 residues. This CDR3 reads CASSDRTGGGTYNEQFF. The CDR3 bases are TGCGCCAGCAGTGACCGGACAGGGGGTGGTACCTACAATGAGCAGTTCTTC.

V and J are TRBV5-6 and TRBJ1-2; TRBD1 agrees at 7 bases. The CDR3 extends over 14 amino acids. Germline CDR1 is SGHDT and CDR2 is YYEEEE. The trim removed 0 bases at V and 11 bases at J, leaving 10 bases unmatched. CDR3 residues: CASSLDRGRMWYTF. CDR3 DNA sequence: TGTGCCAGCAGCTTGGACAGGGGACGTATGTGGTACACCTTC. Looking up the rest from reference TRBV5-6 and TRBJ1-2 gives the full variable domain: DAGVTQSPTHLIKTRGQQVTLRCSPKSGHDTVSWYQQALGQGPQFIFQYYEEEERQRGNFPDRFSGHQFPNYSSELNVNALLLGDSALYLCASSLDRGRMWYTFGSGTRLTVV.

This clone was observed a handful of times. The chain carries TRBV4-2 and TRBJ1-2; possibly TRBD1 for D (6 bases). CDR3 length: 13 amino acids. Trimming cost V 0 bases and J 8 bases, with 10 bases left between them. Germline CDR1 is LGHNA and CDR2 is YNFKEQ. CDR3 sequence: CASSQERGNGYTF. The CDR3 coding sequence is TGTGCCAGCAGCCAAGAGAGGGGGAACGGCTACACCTTC.

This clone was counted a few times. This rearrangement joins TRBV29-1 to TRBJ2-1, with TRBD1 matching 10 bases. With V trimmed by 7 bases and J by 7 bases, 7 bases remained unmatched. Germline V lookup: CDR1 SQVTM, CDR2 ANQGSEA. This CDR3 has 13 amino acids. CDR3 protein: CSAPGQGFNEQFF. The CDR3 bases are TGCAGCGCTCCGGGACAGGGGTTTAATGAGCAGTTCTTC.

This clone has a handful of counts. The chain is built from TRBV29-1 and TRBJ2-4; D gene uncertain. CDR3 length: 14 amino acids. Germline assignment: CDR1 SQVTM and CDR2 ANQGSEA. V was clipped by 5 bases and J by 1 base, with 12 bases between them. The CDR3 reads CSVQPSPAKNIQYF. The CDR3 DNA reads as TGCAGCGTTCAACCCTCCCCTGCCAAAAACATTCAGTACTTC.

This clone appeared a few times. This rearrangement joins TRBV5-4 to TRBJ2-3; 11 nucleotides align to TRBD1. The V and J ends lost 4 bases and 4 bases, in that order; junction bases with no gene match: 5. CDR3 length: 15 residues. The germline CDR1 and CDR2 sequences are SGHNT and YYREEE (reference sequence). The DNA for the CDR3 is TGTGCCAGCAGCCACCGGGACAGGGGGGCAGATACGCAGTATTTT. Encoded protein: CASSHRDRGADTQYF.

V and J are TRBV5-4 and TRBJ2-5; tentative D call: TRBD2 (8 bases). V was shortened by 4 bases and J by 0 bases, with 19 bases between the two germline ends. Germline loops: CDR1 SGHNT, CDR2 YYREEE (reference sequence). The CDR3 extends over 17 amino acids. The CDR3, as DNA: TGTGCCAGCAGCCCTAAAGGGGGCGGGGGGTACCAAGAGACCCAGTACTTC. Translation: CASSPKGGGGYQETQYF.

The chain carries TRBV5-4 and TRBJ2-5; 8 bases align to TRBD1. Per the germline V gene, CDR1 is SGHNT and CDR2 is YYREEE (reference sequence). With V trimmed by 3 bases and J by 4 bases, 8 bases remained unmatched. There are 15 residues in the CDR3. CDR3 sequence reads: CASSSPYRGAETQYF. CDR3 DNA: TGTGCCAGCAGCTCCCCCTACAGGGGGGCAGAGACCCAGTACTTC.

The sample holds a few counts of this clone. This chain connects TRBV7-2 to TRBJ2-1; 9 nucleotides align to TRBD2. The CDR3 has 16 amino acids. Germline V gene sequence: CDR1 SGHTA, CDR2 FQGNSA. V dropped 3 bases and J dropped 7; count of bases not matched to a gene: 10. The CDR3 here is CASSFSAGGPRNEQFF. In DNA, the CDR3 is TGTGCCAGCAGCTTTTCGGCGGGAGGGCCACGGAATGAGCAGTTCTTC.

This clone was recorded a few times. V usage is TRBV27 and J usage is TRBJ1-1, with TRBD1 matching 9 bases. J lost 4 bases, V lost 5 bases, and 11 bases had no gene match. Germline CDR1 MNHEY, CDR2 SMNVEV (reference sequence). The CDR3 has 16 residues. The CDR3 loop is CASSNRGTGYATEAFF. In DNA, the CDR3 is TGTGCCAGCAGTAATCGCGGGACAGGGTATGCCACTGAAGCTTTCTTT.

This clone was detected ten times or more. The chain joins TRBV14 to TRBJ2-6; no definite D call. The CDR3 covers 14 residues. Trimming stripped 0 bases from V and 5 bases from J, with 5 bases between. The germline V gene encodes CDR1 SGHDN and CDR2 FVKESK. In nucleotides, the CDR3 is TGTGCCAGCAGCCAAGATAGGAGGGCCAACGTCCTGACTTTC. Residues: CASSQDRRANVLTF.

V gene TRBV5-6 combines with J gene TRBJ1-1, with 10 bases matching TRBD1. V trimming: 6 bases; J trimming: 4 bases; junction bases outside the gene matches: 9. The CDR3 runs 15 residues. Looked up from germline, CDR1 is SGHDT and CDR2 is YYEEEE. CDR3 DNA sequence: TGTGCCAGCACGCCGAGGCGGACAGGGGGCACTGAAGCTTTCTTT. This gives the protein CASTPRRTGGTEAFF.

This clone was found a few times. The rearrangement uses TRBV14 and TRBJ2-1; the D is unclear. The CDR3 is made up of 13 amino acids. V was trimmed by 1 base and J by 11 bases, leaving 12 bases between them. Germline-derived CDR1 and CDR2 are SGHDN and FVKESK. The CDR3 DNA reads TGTGCCAGCAGCCAAGGAAGGATAGCCCAGCAGTTCTTC. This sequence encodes CASSQGRIAQQFF.

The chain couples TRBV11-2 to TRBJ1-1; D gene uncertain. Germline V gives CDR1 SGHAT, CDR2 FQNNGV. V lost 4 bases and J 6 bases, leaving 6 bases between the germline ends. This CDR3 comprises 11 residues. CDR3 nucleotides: TGTGCCAGCAGCTCTGCGTCTGAAGCTTTCTTT. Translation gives CASSSASEAFF. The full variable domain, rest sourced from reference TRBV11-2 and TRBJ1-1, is EAGVAQSPRYKIIEKRQSVAFWCNPISGHATLYWYQQILGQGPKLLIQFQNNGVVDDSQLPKDRFSAERLKGVDSTLKIQPAKLEDSAVYLCASSSASEAFFGQGTRLTVV.

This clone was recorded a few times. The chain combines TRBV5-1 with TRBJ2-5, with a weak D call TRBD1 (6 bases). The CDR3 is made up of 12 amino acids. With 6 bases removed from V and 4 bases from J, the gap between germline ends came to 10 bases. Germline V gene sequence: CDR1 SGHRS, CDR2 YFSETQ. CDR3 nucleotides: TGCGCCAGCAATACAGGGAGAGAGACCCAGTACTTC. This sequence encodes CASNTGRETQYF.

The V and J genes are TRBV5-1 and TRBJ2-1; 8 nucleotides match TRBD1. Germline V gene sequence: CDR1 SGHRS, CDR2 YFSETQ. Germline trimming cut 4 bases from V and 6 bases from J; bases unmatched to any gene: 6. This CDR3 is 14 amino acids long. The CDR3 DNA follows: TGCGCCAGCAGCAACGGACAGGGCGGCAATGAGCAGTTCTTC. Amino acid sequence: CASSNGQGGNEQFF.

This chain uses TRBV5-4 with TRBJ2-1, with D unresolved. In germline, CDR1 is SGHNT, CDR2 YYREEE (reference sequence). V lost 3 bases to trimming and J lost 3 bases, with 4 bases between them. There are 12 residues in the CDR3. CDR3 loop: CASSWDYNEQFF. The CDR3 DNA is TGTGCCAGCAGCTGGGACTACAATGAGCAGTTCTTC.

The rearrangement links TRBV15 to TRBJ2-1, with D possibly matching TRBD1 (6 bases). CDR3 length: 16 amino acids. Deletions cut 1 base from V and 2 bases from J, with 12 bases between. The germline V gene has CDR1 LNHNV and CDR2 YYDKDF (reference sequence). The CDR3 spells CATSRGFTGTYNEQFF. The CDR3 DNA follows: TGTGCCACCAGCAGAGGTTTTACAGGGACCTACAATGAGCAGTTCTTC.

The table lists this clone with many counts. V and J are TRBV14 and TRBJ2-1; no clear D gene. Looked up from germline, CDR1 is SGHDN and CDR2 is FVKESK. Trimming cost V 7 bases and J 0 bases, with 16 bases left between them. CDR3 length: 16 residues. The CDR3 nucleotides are TGTGCCAGCACGAAGGGCGGCAAAATCTCCTACAATGAGCAGTTCTTC. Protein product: CASTKGGKISYNEQFF.

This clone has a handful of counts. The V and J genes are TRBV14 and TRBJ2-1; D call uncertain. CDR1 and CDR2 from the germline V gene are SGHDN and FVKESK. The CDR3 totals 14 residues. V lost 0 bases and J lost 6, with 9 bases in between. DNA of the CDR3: TGTGCCAGCAGCCAAGATTACCAGTTCAATGAGCAGTTCTTC. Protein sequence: CASSQDYQFNEQFF.